One sample yielded the 21 T cell receptor beta chains listed below, sequenced in a study of cytomegalovirus exposure and HLA in healthy donors. Both 60 Vbeta primers and 13 Jbeta primers went into the PCR. The assay was immunoSEQ multiplex PCR, and TCRdb's table has in-frame clones only and misses some. The profile covers approximately 150,000 clones, with 70% to 80% appearing a single time and approximately 15% taken by the ten largest. Input material: PBMCs. The receptors derive from a middle-aged woman in good health and CMV-seronegative.

This clone was seen a few times. The rearrangement uses TRBV28 and TRBJ2-4; 9 bases align to TRBD1. Per the germline V gene, CDR1 is MDHEN and CDR2 is SYDVKM. Trimming cost V 3 bases and J 6 bases; bases outside gene matches: 3. The length of the CDR3 is 14 residues. CDR3 nucleotide sequence: TGTGCCAGCAGTTTGACAGGGGGAGGAAACATTCAGTACTTC. Protein sequence: CASSLTGGGNIQYF.

This chain connects TRBV4-3 to TRBJ1-4; possible D gene TRBD1, 6 bases. Deletions cut 6 bases from V and 8 bases from J, with 10 bases between. The V gene's germline CDR1 is LGHNA and CDR2 YSLEER. The CDR3 extends over 12 amino acids. DNA of the CDR3: TGCGCCAGCAGTAACAGGGCGGAAAAACTGTTTTTT. Translated: CASSNRAEKLFF.

In the case of this clone: The junction shows a germline mismatch at one end, possibly a read error. The chain uses TRBV4-3 and TRBJ2-4; possible D gene TRBD1, 5 bases. The CDR3 loop spans 15 amino acids. Per the germline V gene, CDR1 is LGHNA and CDR2 is YSLEER. This CDR3 reads CASSLMWGTGNSQYF. In nucleotides, the CDR3 is TGCGCCAGCAGCCTCATGTGGGGCACTGGGAACAGTCAGTACTTC.

The chain joins TRBV2 to TRBJ1-1, with D hard to call. This CDR3 region has 13 residues. CDR1 and CDR2 (germline): SNHLY, FYNNEI. V was trimmed by 11 bases and J by 1 base, leaving 14 bases between them. CDR3: CAGGGGPNTEAFF. CDR3 sequence (DNA): TGTGCCGGCGGAGGAGGCCCGAACACTGAAGCTTTCTTT.

This chain uses TRBV5-6 with TRBJ2-2; TRBD2 might be the D (5 bases). Germline assignment: CDR1 SGHDT and CDR2 YYEEEE. The germline V and J ends were trimmed by 2 bases and 7 bases, with 9 bases remaining between them. The CDR3 covers 13 residues. In DNA form, the CDR3 reads TGTGCCAGCAGCTTCGGACTCGACGGGGAGCTGTTTTTT. Translating gives CASSFGLDGELFF.

The chain joins TRBV28 to TRBJ1-1; TRBD1 matches at 9 bases. After removal of 9 bases from V and 1 base from J, the junction contained 9 bases not matched to a gene. The V gene's germline CDR1 is MDHEN and CDR2 SYDVKM. CDR3 length: 15 amino acids. The CDR3 loop reads CASYRGPLENTEAFF. The CDR3 region has the DNA TGTGCCAGTTACAGGGGGCCATTGGAGAACACTGAAGCTTTCTTT.

This clone was counted only a few times. The chain employs TRBV18 and TRBJ2-7; tentatively, D is TRBD1 (5 bases). Trimming removed 2 bases at V and 7 bases at J, with 21 bases between. The CDR3 is 16 residues long. Germline V gene data show CDR1 as KGHSH and CDR2 as LQKENI. CDR3: CASSPSGAGIMNEQYF. The CDR3 DNA sequence: TGTGCCAGCTCACCATCGGGTGCAGGGATAATGAATGAGCAGTACTTC. Drawing the rest from reference TRBV18 and TRBJ2-7, the complete variable domain is NAGVMQNPRHLVRRRGQEARLRCSPMKGHSHVYWYRQLPEEGLKFMVYLQKENIIDESGMPKERFSAEFPKEGPSILRIQQVVRGDSAAYFCASSPSGAGIMNEQYFGPGTRLTVT.

This sequence joins TRBV14 and TRBJ2-7; D unclear. CDR3 length: 13 residues. V gave up 1 base and J gave up 11 bases, with 15 bases separating them. The germline V gene encodes CDR1 SGHDN and CDR2 FVKESK. CDR3 amino acids: CASSQAFKSQEYF. CDR3 nucleotides: TGTGCCAGCAGCCAAGCGTTTAAAAGTCAGGAGTACTTC.

The table lists this clone with a count of one. J is TRBJ2-5 and V is TRBV7-8; TRBD1 matches at 7 bases. J gave up 5 bases and V 5 bases, and 5 bases lay outside the gene matches. This CDR3 is built from 13 residues. From germline, CDR1 is SGHVS and CDR2 FQNEAQ. The CDR3 bases are TGTGCCAGCAGCGTACAGGGGTTGGAGACCCAGTACTTC. Translation gives CASSVQGLETQYF.

The genes are TRBV6-5 and TRBJ1-1, with D maybe TRBD1 (5 bases). This CDR3 is built from 13 residues. The V end was cut by 7 bases, the J end by 1 base, with 10 bases between. Germline V lookup: CDR1 MNHEY, CDR2 SVGAGI. This CDR3 is CASNDRTNTEAFF. DNA for the CDR3: TGTGCCAGCAACGACAGAACGAACACTGAAGCTTTCTTT.

The chain carries TRBV6-1 and TRBJ1-5; D may be TRBD1 (5 bases). Trimming removed 0 bases at V and 5 bases at J, with 14 bases between. The CDR3 is 16 amino acids. Germline CDR1 and CDR2: MNHNS and SASEGT. For the CDR3, the DNA is TGTGCCAGCAGTGAAGCATCCAGGGTGTTTTATCAGCCCCAGCATTTT. As protein: CASSEASRVFYQPQHF.

This chain joins TRBV15 and TRBJ2-3, with D unresolved. The ends were cut back, 3 bases at V and 2 bases at J, with 3 bases in the middle. CDR1 is LNHNV and CDR2 is YYDKDF in the germline V gene (reference sequence). The CDR3 runs 12 residues. The CDR3 nucleotides read TGTGCCACCAGCAGGGCCACAGATACGCAGTATTTT. This codes for CATSRATDTQYF. The full variable domain, completed using reference TRBV15 and TRBJ2-3, is DAMVIQNPRYQVTQFGKPVTLSCSQTLNHNVMYWYQQKSSQAPKLLFHYYDKDFNNEADTPDNFQSRRPNTSFCFLDIRSPGLGDTAMYLCATSRATDTQYFGPGTRLTVL.

This chain connects TRBV7-8 to TRBJ2-7; maybe TRBD2 (6 bases). The CDR3 sequence is 13 residues long. Trimming shortened V by 5 bases and J by 4 bases, and 12 bases separated the two germline ends. CDR1 and CDR2 from the germline V gene are SGHVS and FQNEAQ. CDR3 sequence (DNA): TGTGCCAGCAGCCCCGGCGGGGTTTACGAGCAGTACTTC. Translated, it gives CASSPGGVYEQYF.

The gene calls are TRBV7-3 and TRBJ2-7; a weak D match, TRBD1 (5 bases). CDR1 is SGHTA and CDR2 is FQGTGA in the germline V gene. Trimming removed 1 base at V and 7 bases at J, with 14 bases between. CDR3 length: 14 residues. CDR3 amino acids: CASSLNGRGEEQYF. Here the CDR3 DNA reads TGTGCCAGCAGCTTAAATGGTAGGGGCGAAGAGCAGTACTTC.

This sequence joins TRBV7-2 and TRBJ2-5; D is undetermined. CDR3 size: 11 residues. In germline, CDR1 is SGHTA, CDR2 FQGNSA. V lost 4 bases to trimming and J lost 2 bases, with 2 bases between them. CDR3 nucleotides: TGTGCCAGCAGCTCTCAAGAGACCCAGTACTTC. The encoded protein is CASSSQETQYF.

This clone was picked up a small number of times. V usage is TRBV6-4 and J usage is TRBJ2-5, with 10 positions matching TRBD2. Germline V gene sequence: CDR1 MRHNA, CDR2 SNTAGT. The V segment lost 4 bases and the J segment 5 bases; nucleotides outside the gene matches: 4. CDR3 size: 14 residues. The CDR3 region has the DNA TGTGCCAGCAGTGCGAGCGGGGGGGCCGAGACCCAGTACTTC. Translating it yields CASSASGGAETQYF.

The rearrangement uses TRBV28 and TRBJ2-5; TRBD2 matches 8 bases. The CDR3 totals 15 residues. Unmatched junction bases numbered 10, after V lost 5 bases and J lost 5 bases. Germline V gene data show CDR1 as MDHEN and CDR2 as SYDVKM. The CDR3 nucleotides are TGTGCCAGCAGTGCGCGGGGGGCCTTAAGGGAGACCCAGTACTTC. Amino acids: CASSARGALRETQYF.

The chain links TRBV2 to TRBJ1-4, with 10 bases fitting TRBD1. Unmatched junction bases numbered 6, after V lost 6 bases and J lost 8 bases. Germline V lookup: CDR1 SNHLY, CDR2 FYNNEI. The CDR3 is 14 amino acids. The CDR3 region has the DNA TGTGCCAGCAGGGGTGGGACAGGGGACGAAAAACTGTTTTTT. It is translated as CASRGGTGDEKLFF. Full variable domain (outside the CDR3, taken from reference TRBV2 and TRBJ1-4): EPEVTQTPSHQVTQMGQEVILRCVPISNHLYFYWYRQILGQKVEFLVSFYNNEISEKSEIFDDQFSVERPDGSNFTLKIRSTKLEDSAMYFCASRGGTGDEKLFFGSGTQLSVL.

This sequence joins TRBV18 and TRBJ1-1; TRBD1 aligns across 7 bases. This CDR3 is 15 amino acids long. Germline values: CDR1 KGHSH, CDR2 LQKENI. V was pared by 6 bases and J by 0 bases, with 7 bases of the junction left unmatched. The CDR3 DNA reads TGTGCCAGCTCGACAGGGAGTTGGGTGAACACTGAAGCTTTCTTT. Its protein product is CASSTGSWVNTEAFF. Filled out from reference TRBV18 and TRBJ1-1, the complete variable domain reads NAGVMQNPRHLVRRRGQEARLRCSPMKGHSHVYWYRQLPEEGLKFMVYLQKENIIDESGMPKERFSAEFPKEGPSILRIQQVVRGDSAAYFCASSTGSWVNTEAFFGQGTRLTVV.

V usage is TRBV7-2 and J usage is TRBJ1-6; 7 nucleotides align to TRBD1. The CDR3 consists of 14 residues. The V and J ends lost 1 base and 9 bases, in that order; junction bases with no gene match: 3. Germline-derived CDR1 and CDR2 are SGHTA and FQGNSA. In DNA form, the CDR3 reads TGTGCCAGCAGCTTAGGCAGGGGGAGTTCACCCCTCCACTTT. Protein product: CASSLGRGSSPLHF.

V gene TRBV15 combines with J gene TRBJ1-4; weak D call: TRBD1 (6 bases). Trimming stripped 0 bases from V and 6 bases from J, with 17 bases between. Looked up from germline, CDR1 is LNHNV and CDR2 is YYDKDF (reference sequence). This CDR3 has 17 amino acids. The CDR3 loop is CATSRELTTGRDEKLFF. The DNA of the CDR3 is TGTGCCACCAGCAGAGAACTCACCACAGGGAGGGATGAAAAACTGTTTTTT. The whole variable domain, remainder taken from reference TRBV15 and TRBJ1-4, is DAMVIQNPRYQVTQFGKPVTLSCSQTLNHNVMYWYQQKSSQAPKLLFHYYDKDFNNEADTPDNFQSRRPNTSFCFLDIRSPGLGDTAMYLCATSRELTTGRDEKLFFGSGTQLSVL.